Below are 8 T cell receptor beta chains sequenced from a single sample in a study of cytomegalovirus exposure and HLA in healthy donors. PCR amplification relied on 60 Vbeta primers (plus 13 Jbeta primers). The repertoire was sequenced with immunoSEQ multiplex PCR; TCRdb's copy has only in-frame clones and lacks some. The sample shows roughly 100,000 clones, 75% to 85% of them seen only once. The sample consisted of PBMCs. The receptors shown here come from a man aged 25 to 40 in good health and CMV-seronegative.

This chain joins TRBV9 and TRBJ2-3, with D unresolved. Germline CDR1 SGDLS, CDR2 YYNGEE. The CDR3 contains 16 residues. V lost 0 bases and J 0 bases, leaving 11 bases between the germline ends. The CDR3 spells CASSVGGGTSTDTQYF. CDR3 bases: TGTGCCAGCAGCGTAGGAGGCGGAACTAGCACAGATACGCAGTATTTT.

This clone was observed a handful of times. The chain links TRBV7-2 to TRBJ2-4, with D perhaps matching TRBD2 (6 bases). This CDR3 region has 12 residues. CDR1 and CDR2 (germline): SGHTA, FQGNSA. Trimming removed 11 bases at V and 7 bases at J, with 15 bases between. This chain's CDR3 is CALDGGVNIQYF. Written as DNA, the CDR3 is TGTGCCCTCGACGGAGGGGTTAACATTCAGTACTTC.

The rearrangement uses TRBV7-2 and TRBJ2-3, with a possible D match to TRBD2 (6 bases). Between the trimmed V and J ends, which lost 5 bases and 2 bases, there was a span of 14 bases. Germline V CDR1 and CDR2: SGHTA, FQGNSA. CDR3 length equals 15 residues. DNA of the CDR3: TGTGCCAGCAGCCCGCGGGCGGGGCTCACAGATACGCAGTATTTT. It specifies CASSPRAGLTDTQYF.

The genes are TRBV19 and TRBJ2-3, with 12 bases matching TRBD1. V dropped 1 base and J dropped 1; count of bases not matched to a gene: 3. CDR3 size: 17 residues. Germline V gene lookup returns CDR1 LNHDA and CDR2 SQIVND (reference sequence). The CDR3 region has the DNA TGTGCCAGTAGTATAGGGGGACAGGGGGCGGGCACAGATACGCAGTATTTT. Its translation is CASSIGGQGAGTDTQYF.

V and J are TRBV4-1 and TRBJ2-5; 7 bases are shared with TRBD2. The CDR3 is 19 residues long. Trimming took 2 bases from V and 4 from J; bases not matched to a gene: 19. Germline CDR1 MGHRA, CDR2 YSYEKL. CDR3 amino acids: CASSQRDYRLGRSGETQYF. CDR3 nucleotides: TGCGCCAGCAGCCAAAGGGATTACCGTCTCGGGAGGTCGGGAGAGACCCAGTACTTC.

The chain carries TRBV4-3 and TRBJ1-2; D possibly corresponds to TRBD1 (6 bases). The V gene's germline CDR1 is LGHNA and CDR2 YSLEER. This CDR3 has 14 residues. V dropped 0 bases and J dropped 7 bases, with 12 bases sitting between them. CDR3 bases: TGCGCCAGCAGCCAAGATAACAGGGTGAGTGGCTACACCTTC. Residues: CASSQDNRVSGYTF.

This chain uses TRBV19 with TRBJ1-4; D perhaps matches TRBD1 (6 bases). In germline, CDR1 is LNHDA, CDR2 SQIVND (reference sequence). This CDR3 is built from 16 residues. Trimming left V 6 bases short and J 8 bases short, with 22 bases between. The CDR3 nucleotides read TGTGCCAGTAGAAGGGCAGGGGATTCGGTTGCGGAAAAACTGTTTTTT. It encodes CASRRAGDSVAEKLFF.

The V call is TRBV7-9, the J call TRBJ1-5, with D possibly matching TRBD1 (5 bases). V lost 1 base to trimming and J lost 8 bases, with 21 bases between them. CDR3 length equals 17 residues. Germline CDR1 SEHNR, CDR2 FQNEAQ (reference sequence). As DNA, the CDR3 is TGTGCCAGCAGCTTAGGTTTTAGGACGCAGGGCCCTAAGCCCCAGCATTTT. It encodes CASSLGFRTQGPKPQHF. The variable domain in full, completed from reference TRBV7-9 and TRBJ1-5, reads DTGVSQNPRHKITKRGQNVTFRCDPISEHNRLYWYRQTLGQGPEFLTYFQNEAQLEKSRLLSDRFSAERPKGSFSTLEIQRTEQGDSAMYLCASSLGFRTQGPKPQHFGDGTRLSIL.